One sample yielded the 21 T cell receptor beta chains listed below, sequenced in a study of blood T cell repertoires in COVID-19. Only in-frame clones appear in the TCRdb table, and some are missing; sequencing was by immunoSEQ multiplex PCR. The sample lists 150,000 to 200,000 clones, 70% to 85% occurring once. The sample consisted of peripheral blood. All receptors come from a woman aged 40 to 55 with COVID-19, enrolled during active disease.

The chain links TRBV19 to TRBJ2-2, with a possible D match to TRBD1 (6 bases). The V end lost 3 bases, the J end lost 1 base, and 9 bases lay between the germline ends. CDR1 is LNHDA and CDR2 is SQIVND in the germline V gene (reference sequence). CDR3 length: 15 amino acids. The CDR3 spells CASSMGAENTGELFF. The DNA of the CDR3 is TGTGCCAGTAGTATGGGGGCAGAGAACACCGGGGAGCTGTTTTTT.

The gene calls are TRBV5-4 and TRBJ2-1, with TRBD2 identical over 8 bases. Germline values: CDR1 SGHNT, CDR2 YYREEE (reference sequence). This CDR3 has 16 amino acids. V shed 4 bases, J shed 10 bases, and the junction held 16 bases outside the gene matches. The CDR3 DNA is TGTGCCAGCAGCGCCCAACTAGCGGCCACCGCGGGGGAGCAGTTCTTC. Protein sequence: CASSAQLAATAGEQFF. The entire variable domain, with the rest obtained from reference TRBV5-4 and TRBJ2-1, is as follows: ETGVTQSPTHLIKTRGQQVTLRCSSQSGHNTVSWYQQALGQGPQFIFQYYREEENGRGNFPPRFSGLQFPNYSSELNVNALELDDSALYLCASSAQLAATAGEQFFGPGTRLTVL.

The genes are TRBV28 and TRBJ1-2; 7 nucleotides line up with TRBD1. The CDR3 contains 13 residues. The V and J ends lost 10 bases and 1 base, in that order; junction bases with no gene match: 6. Germline V gene lookup returns CDR1 MDHEN and CDR2 SYDVKM. This chain's CDR3 is CATDRVDNYGYTF. In DNA form, the CDR3 reads TGTGCCACCGACAGGGTTGATAACTATGGCTACACCTTC.

The genes are TRBV5-5 and TRBJ2-3; D ambiguous. CDR1 SGHKS and CDR2 YYEKEE come from the germline V gene (reference sequence). With 4 bases removed from V and 0 bases from J, the gap between germline ends came to 9 bases. The CDR3 totals 14 residues. CDR3 in amino acids: CASSLLGSTDTQYF. The CDR3 DNA reads as TGTGCCAGCAGCCTGCTAGGAAGCACAGATACGCAGTATTTT.

This clone appeared a few times. In nucleotides, the CDR3 is TGTGCCAGCAGCCTTGTCCAGGGGGCCCTCACTGAAGCTTTCTTT. This sequence encodes CASSLVQGALTEAFF. The rearrangement uses TRBV5-4 and TRBJ1-1; 8 bases match TRBD1. The CDR3 consists of 15 residues. With 4 bases clipped from V and 4 bases from J, the junction kept 9 bases outside the gene matches. The germline V gene encodes CDR1 SGHNT and CDR2 YYREEE (reference sequence).

CDR3 DNA sequence: TGTGCCAGCAGTAAAAGCCGAGGCAGTGAGCAGTTCTTC. It translates to CASSKSRGSEQFF. The rearrangement links TRBV3-1 (or the pseudogene TRBV3-2) to TRBJ2-1; D uncertain. The V gene's germline CDR1 is LGHDT and CDR2 YNNKEL (reference sequence). CDR3 length equals 13 residues. Trimming left V 6 bases short and J 9 bases short, with 15 bases between.

At least ten counts were recorded for this clone. The chain joins TRBV19 to TRBJ1-3; D perhaps matches TRBD1 (6 bases). Germline CDR1 and CDR2: LNHDA and SQIVND (reference sequence). The CDR3 has 15 residues. V lost 5 bases and J 2 bases, leaving 13 bases between the germline ends. For the CDR3, the DNA is TGTGCCAGTAGTGGGGGACAAAGAACTGGAAACACCATATATTTT. Its translation is CASSGGQRTGNTIYF.

V is TRBV5-6 and J is TRBJ2-1, with D uncertain. The germline V gene has CDR1 SGHDT and CDR2 YYEEEE. Between the trimmed V and J ends, which lost 4 bases and 7 bases, there was a span of 15 bases. There are 14 residues in the CDR3. CDR3 in DNA: TGTGCCAGCAGCCTACCTAGTGTTTTGAATGAGCAGTTCTTC. It encodes CASSLPSVLNEQFF.

This chain uses TRBV11-2 with TRBJ1-2; tentatively, D is TRBD1 (5 bases). The CDR3 extends over 16 amino acids. Germline CDR1 is SGHAT and CDR2 is FQNNGV. V dropped 0 bases and J dropped 8 bases, with 19 bases sitting between them. CDR3 DNA: TGTGCCAGCAGCTTAGATCGTATAGGGGATAAAGAGGGCTACACCTTC. Its translation is CASSLDRIGDKEGYTF.

The chain has TRBV7-3 and TRBJ2-3; 9 bases map to TRBD2. The CDR3 extends over 17 amino acids. Unmatched junction bases numbered 12, after V lost 5 bases and J lost 3 bases. Germline V gives CDR1 SGHTA, CDR2 FQGTGA. The DNA of the CDR3 is TGTGCCAGCAGCCCCCGTTTGGGTAGCGGGGGTACAGATACGCAGTATTTT. This sequence encodes CASSPRLGSGGTDTQYF.

In this sample, this clone turned up a few times. The chain links TRBV10-1 to TRBJ2-7; 7 bases map to TRBD1. V lost 0 bases, J lost 3 bases, and 5 bases stayed unmatched. This CDR3 has 15 amino acids. Germline assignment: CDR1 WNHNN and CDR2 SYGVQD (reference sequence). The CDR3 bases are TGCGCCAGCAGTGAGTCGACTTCAGGGGGCTACGAGCAGTACTTC. This sequence encodes CASSESTSGGYEQYF.

The rearrangement links TRBV3-1 (or the pseudogene TRBV3-2) to TRBJ1-2; 8 positions agree with TRBD1. The CDR3 extends over 12 amino acids. In germline, CDR1 is LGHDT, CDR2 YNNKEL (reference sequence). V lost 5 bases to trimming and J lost 7 bases; unmatched junction nucleotides: 3. CDR3 amino acids: CASSDRGAGYTF. The DNA for the CDR3 is TGTGCCAGCAGCGACAGGGGAGCTGGCTACACCTTC.

The rearrangement links TRBV25-1 to TRBJ2-7, with TRBD1 identical over 7 bases. This CDR3 region has 14 residues. V was clipped by 9 bases and J by 2 bases; unmatched bases: 10. Germline V lookup: CDR1 MGHDK, CDR2 SYGVNS. CDR3 amino acids: CASAKGTVPYEQYF. For the CDR3, the DNA is TGTGCCAGTGCCAAAGGGACAGTACCCTACGAGCAGTACTTC.

The gene calls are TRBV3-1 (or the pseudogene TRBV3-2) and TRBJ1-3; 7 bases align to TRBD1. The CDR3 runs to 15 residues. V shed 4 bases, J shed 5 bases, and the junction held 8 bases outside the gene matches. Germline CDR1 reads LGHDT; CDR2 reads YNNKEL (reference sequence). CDR3 bases: TGTGCCAGCAGCCCCACTGGACAGGCAAGAAACACCATATATTTT. Its translation is CASSPTGQARNTIYF.

CDR3 coding DNA: TGTGCCAGCAGACGGACAGAAAGCTCCTACGAGCAGTACGTC. It is translated as CASRRTESSYEQYV. The chain is built from TRBV6-5 and TRBJ2-7; D is possibly TRBD1 (6 bases). Germline assignment: CDR1 MNHEY and CDR2 SVGAGI. This CDR3 contains 14 residues. V was clipped by 6 bases and J by 0 bases, with 12 bases between them.

The chain links TRBV19 to TRBJ1-6, with 8 positions matching TRBD1. CDR3 length equals 16 residues. Germline V gene data show CDR1 as LNHDA and CDR2 as SQIVND (reference sequence). Trimming cost V 6 bases and J 4 bases; bases outside gene matches: 8. This chain's CDR3 is CASRFDRGGYNSPLHF. The CDR3 DNA reads as TGTGCCAGTAGGTTCGACAGGGGAGGGTATAATTCACCCCTCCACTTT.

The chain employs TRBV5-6 and TRBJ2-5; TRBD1 aligns across 7 bases. V shed 3 bases and J 0 bases; nucleotides not matched to a gene: 8. The CDR3 is 16 residues long. CDR1 SGHDT and CDR2 YYEEEE come from the germline V gene. CDR3 DNA sequence: TGTGCCAGCAGCTGGACAGGACTTATGGACCAAGAGACCCAGTACTTC. It specifies CASSWTGLMDQETQYF.

The CDR3 DNA reads as TGCGCCAGCAGGGGACAAAACACCGGGGAGCTGTTTTTT. Residues: CASRGQNTGELFF. The gene calls are TRBV4-1 and TRBJ2-2; possibly TRBD1 for D (6 bases). The germline V and J ends were trimmed by 6 bases and 2 bases, with 7 bases remaining between them. From germline, CDR1 is MGHRA and CDR2 YSYEKL. This CDR3 region has 13 residues.

In nucleotides, the CDR3 is TGTGCCAGCAGCTTAGGGGGAGCCGGAGGAGCCTATGAGCAGTTCTTC. Translated, it gives CASSLGGAGGAYEQFF. This chain connects TRBV13 to TRBJ2-1; D may be TRBD2 (5 bases). The ends were cut back, 0 bases at V and 8 bases at J, with 17 bases in the middle. Germline V gives CDR1 PRHDT, CDR2 FYEKMQ (reference sequence). The length of the CDR3 is 16 residues.

V usage is TRBV12-5 and J usage is TRBJ2-5; the match to TRBD1 covers 7 bases. V was clipped by 7 bases and J by 5 bases; unmatched bases: 4. The CDR3 is 12 residues long. The germline V gene has CDR1 LGHNT and CDR2 FRNRAP. DNA for the CDR3: TGTGCTAGTGCGACAGGGCACGAGACCCAGTACTTC. Amino acid sequence: CASATGHETQYF.

This chain links TRBV5-5 with TRBJ1-2; D gene unclear. Germline CDR1 and CDR2: SGHKS and YYEKEE (reference sequence). V was clipped by 0 bases and J by 7 bases, with 7 bases between them. This CDR3 comprises 12 residues. Here the CDR3 DNA reads TGTGCCAGCAGCTTGGTTGCAGGTGGCTACACCTTC. As protein: CASSLVAGGYTF.